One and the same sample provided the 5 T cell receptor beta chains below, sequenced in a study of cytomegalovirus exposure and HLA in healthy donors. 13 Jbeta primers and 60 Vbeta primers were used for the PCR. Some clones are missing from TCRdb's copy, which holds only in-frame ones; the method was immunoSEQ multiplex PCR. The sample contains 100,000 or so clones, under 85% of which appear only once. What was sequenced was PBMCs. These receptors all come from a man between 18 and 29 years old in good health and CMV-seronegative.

CDR3 protein: CAVDRTALNTEAFF. CDR3 sequence (DNA): TGTGCCGTGGACAGGACGGCCCTGAACACTGAAGCTTTCTTT. This chain connects TRBV28 to TRBJ1-1; the match to TRBD1 covers 7 bases. The germline V gene encodes CDR1 MDHEN and CDR2 SYDVKM. There are 14 residues in the CDR3. The V gene end was trimmed by 11 bases and the J gene end by 0 bases; junction bases not matched to a gene: 9.

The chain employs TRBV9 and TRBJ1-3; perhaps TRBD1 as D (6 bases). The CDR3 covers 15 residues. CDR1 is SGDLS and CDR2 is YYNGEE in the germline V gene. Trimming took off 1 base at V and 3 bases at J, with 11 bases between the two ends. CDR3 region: CASSVRGTSGNTIYF. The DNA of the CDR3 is TGTGCCAGCAGCGTACGTGGGACAAGTGGAAACACCATATATTTT.

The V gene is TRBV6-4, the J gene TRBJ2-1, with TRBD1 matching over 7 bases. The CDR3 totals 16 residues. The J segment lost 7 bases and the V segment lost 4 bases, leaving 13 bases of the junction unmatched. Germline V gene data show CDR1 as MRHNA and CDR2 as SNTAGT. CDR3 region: CASSGSRGSVNNEQFF. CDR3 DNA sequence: TGTGCCAGCAGTGGCAGCAGGGGGTCAGTTAATAATGAGCAGTTCTTC.

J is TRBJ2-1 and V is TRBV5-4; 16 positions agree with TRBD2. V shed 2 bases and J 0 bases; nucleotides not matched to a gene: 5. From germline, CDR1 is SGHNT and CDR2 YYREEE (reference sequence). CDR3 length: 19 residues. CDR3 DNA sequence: TGTGCCAGCAGCTTCGGGGGACTAGCGGGAGGGAGCTCCTACAATGAGCAGTTCTTC. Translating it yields CASSFGGLAGGSSYNEQFF.

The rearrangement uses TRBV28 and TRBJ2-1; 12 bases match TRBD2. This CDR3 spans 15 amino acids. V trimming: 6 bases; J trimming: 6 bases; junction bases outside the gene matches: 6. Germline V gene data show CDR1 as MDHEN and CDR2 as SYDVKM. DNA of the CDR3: TGTGCCAGCAGCCGGACTAGCGGGATAACCAATGAGCAGTTCTTC. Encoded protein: CASSRTSGITNEQFF.